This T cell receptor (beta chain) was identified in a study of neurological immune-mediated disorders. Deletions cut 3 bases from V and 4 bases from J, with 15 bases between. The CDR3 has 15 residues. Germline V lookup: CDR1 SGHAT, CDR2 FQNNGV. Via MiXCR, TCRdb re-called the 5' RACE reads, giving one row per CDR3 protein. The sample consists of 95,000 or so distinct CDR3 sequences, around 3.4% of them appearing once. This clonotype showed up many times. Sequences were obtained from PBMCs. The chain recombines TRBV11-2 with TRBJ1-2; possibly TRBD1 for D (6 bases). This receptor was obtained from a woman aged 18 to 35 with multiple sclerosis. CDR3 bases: TGTGCCAGCAGCTTTTCGGGGGCGCTTAGCTATGGCTACACCTTC. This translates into CASSFSGALSYGYTF.